Following are 11 T cell receptor beta chains from one sample sequenced in a study of T cells in Graves' hyperthyroidism and ophthalmopathy. Amplification of TCR beta CDR3 regions was performed using RNA transcripts as template. A first-round RT-PCR of the TCR CDR3 used the HTBI primer set. TCRdb reanalysed the multiplex PCR reads using MiXCR and keeps one entry per CDR3 protein. The data hold 700,000 to 950,000 distinct CDR3 sequences, with approximately 36% observed a single time. The source material was blood. The receptors here all came from a woman aged 40 to 55 with Graves' hyperthyroidism.

This clonotype was detected ten times or more. V is TRBV6-5 and J is TRBJ1-5, with D possibly matching TRBD1 (6 bases). Per germline, CDR1 MNHEY and CDR2 SVGAGI. This CDR3 contains 13 residues. Trimming pared 4 bases from V and 5 bases from J, leaving 9 bases between. CDR3 residues: CASSSGQYQPQHF. CDR3 in DNA: TGTGCCAGCAGTTCTGGACAGTATCAGCCCCAGCATTTT.

This clonotype was detected many times. The rearrangement links TRBV4-3 to TRBJ1-2; maybe TRBD1 (5 bases). This CDR3 is built from 13 residues. The V gene lost 0 bases and the J gene lost 8 bases, with 10 bases spanning the gap. Per the germline V gene, CDR1 is LGHNA and CDR2 is YSLEER. The CDR3 coding sequence is TGCGCCAGCAGCCAAGATCGGGGGGACGGCTACACCTTC. Its translation: CASSQDRGDGYTF.

This clonotype was observed many times. The chain recombines TRBV7-9 with TRBJ1-2; weak D call: TRBD1 (6 bases). The CDR3 is 15 amino acids. The V end was cut by 5 bases, the J end by 2 bases, with 15 bases between. From germline, CDR1 is SEHNR and CDR2 FQNEAQ (reference sequence). DNA of the CDR3: TGTGCCAGCAGCCCAGGGGCACTCCTCAACTATGGCTACACCTTC. Translated, it gives CASSPGALLNYGYTF.

This clonotype was counted many times. The J gene is TRBJ2-5, the V gene TRBV29-1, with 9 bases lining up with TRBD2. The CDR3 is 16 residues long. Trimming cost V 5 bases and J 5 bases; bases outside gene matches: 15. CDR1 is SQVTM and CDR2 is ANQGSEA in the germline V gene. The CDR3 sequence is CSVSKLAGSLGETQYF. The CDR3 DNA follows: TGCAGCGTTTCTAAGCTAGCGGGATCCTTGGGGGAGACCCAGTACTTC.

This clonotype was detected many times. The chain combines TRBV5-8 with TRBJ2-5; 8 positions match TRBD2. Germline lookup yields CDR1 SGHTS and CDR2 YDEGEE. The junction had 12 bases not matched to a gene; V was cut back by 4 bases and J by 4 bases. The CDR3 is 16 amino acids. Here the CDR3 reads CASSPQAIAGRETQYF. DNA of the CDR3: TGTGCCAGCAGCCCACAAGCCATAGCGGGGAGAGAGACCCAGTACTTC.

The table lists this clonotype with many counts. The chain couples TRBV7-9 to TRBJ1-4, with no clear D. V was cut by 3 bases and J by 0 bases, with 11 bases left in between. The V gene's germline CDR1 is SEHNR and CDR2 FQNEAQ (reference sequence). CDR3 length equals 16 residues. The CDR3 nucleotides read TGTGCCAGCAGCTTTCCGGGAGGCCCAACTAATGAAAAACTGTTTTTT. It codes for CASSFPGGPTNEKLFF.

V gene TRBV24-1 combines with J gene TRBJ2-5; the D gene is possibly TRBD2 (6 bases). Germline V gives CDR1 KGHDR, CDR2 SFDVKD. This CDR3 region has 16 residues. Trimming took off 0 bases at V and 7 bases at J, with 17 bases between the two ends. The CDR3 DNA follows: TGTGCCACCAGTGATTTGGAGGAGGGCATCGGAGGGACCCAGTACTTC. Translation: CATSDLEEGIGGTQYF.

The J gene is TRBJ1-4, the V gene TRBV2; D unresolved. Trimming took off 1 base at V and 5 bases at J, with 17 bases between the two ends. CDR3 length: 17 amino acids. Germline values: CDR1 SNHLY, CDR2 FYNNEI. The CDR3 DNA sequence: TGTGCCAGCAGTGAAGGGGCGGAACCCCCTAGGAATGAAAAACTGTTTTTT. Its protein is CASSEGAEPPRNEKLFF.

In the case of this clonotype: Since a much larger clone is just one base distant, this may be a read error. V is TRBV7-2 and J is TRBJ1-1; D ambiguous. Germline V gene sequence: CDR1 SGHTA, CDR2 FQGNSA. V was pared by 6 bases and J by 3 bases, with 11 bases between. The CDR3 has 13 amino acids. CDR3 DNA sequence: TGTGCCAGCAGGCGTCATCAGGACACTGAAGCTTTCTTT. It yields the protein CASRRHQDTEAFF.

This clonotype was detected a few times. The V call is TRBV7-2, the J call TRBJ1-5, with 7 bases fitting TRBD1. Germline assignment: CDR1 SGHTA and CDR2 FQGNSA. The CDR3 spans 18 residues. V was clipped by 6 bases and J by 2 bases; unmatched bases: 16. Written as DNA, the CDR3 is TGTGCCAGCAGTTCCACCTCGACAGGGCAAGTTGGCAATCAGCCCCAGCATTTT. Amino acid sequence: CASSSTSTGQVGNQPQHF.

This clonotype was detected ten times or more. The chain uses TRBV5-1 and TRBJ2-2, with D unclear. Germline CDR1 reads SGHRS; CDR2 reads YFSETQ. CDR3 length: 13 residues. Trimming took off 0 bases at V and 7 bases at J, with 7 bases between the two ends. CDR3 coding DNA: TGCGCCAGCAGCTTGGTGAGGATCGGGGAGCTGTTTTTT. The encoded protein is CASSLVRIGELFF.